The clone carrying this TCR beta chain appeared a single time. TCRdb fed the RT-PCR reads into MiXCR, producing one record per CDR3 protein. The profile shows 190,000 or so distinct CDR3 sequences, 35% to 50% of them singletons. This sample stems from a study of patients and donors after allogeneic stem cell transplantation. The CDR3 has 14 amino acids. Germline values: CDR1 MDHEN, CDR2 SYDVKM. Trimming shortened V by 0 bases and J by 3 bases, and 8 bases separated the two germline ends. The chain couples TRBV28 to TRBJ1-1; TRBD1 is a possible D gene (5 bases). The TCR sequence derives from a human donor who was either an allogeneic HSCT recipient or a stem cell or donor lymphocyte infusion donor (not recorded which). It is not recorded whose cells these are; they may come from a transplant donor. Sequencing was carried out using blood, either unsorted or a sorted T cell fraction (not recorded which). CDR3 sequence: CASSLWVGDTEAFF. CDR3 DNA: TGTGCCAGCAGTTTATGGGTGGGGGACACTGAAGCTTTCTTT.